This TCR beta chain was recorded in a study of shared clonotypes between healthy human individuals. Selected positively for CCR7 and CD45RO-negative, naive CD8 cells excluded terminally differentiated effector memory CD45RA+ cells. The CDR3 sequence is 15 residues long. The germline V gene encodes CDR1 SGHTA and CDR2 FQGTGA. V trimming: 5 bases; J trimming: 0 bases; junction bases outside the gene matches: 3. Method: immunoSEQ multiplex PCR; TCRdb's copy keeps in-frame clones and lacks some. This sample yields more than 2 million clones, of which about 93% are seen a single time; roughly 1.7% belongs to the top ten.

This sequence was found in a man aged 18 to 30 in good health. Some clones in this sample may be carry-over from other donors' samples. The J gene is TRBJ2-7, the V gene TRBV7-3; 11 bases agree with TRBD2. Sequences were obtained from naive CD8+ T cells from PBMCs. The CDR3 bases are TGTGCCAGCAGCCCGACTAGCGGGATCTCCTACGAGCAGTACTTC. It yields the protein CASSPTSGISYEQYF. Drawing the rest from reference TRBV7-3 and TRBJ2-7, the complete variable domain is GAGVSQTPSNKVTEKGKYVELRCDPISGHTALYWYRQSLGQGPEFLIYFQGTGAADDSGLPNDRFFAVRPEGSVSTLKIQRTERGDSAVYLCASSPTSGISYEQYFGPGTRLTVT.